These 3 T cell receptor beta chains share one sample of origin, sequenced in a study of CD8+ T cells in alopecia areata. Treatment: oral pan-JAK inhibitor, 5-10 mg twice daily. Extracted RNA was reverse transcribed into cDNA, the sequencing template. The table came from immunoSEQ multiplex PCR; TCRdb's copy has only in-frame clones and leaves some out. The sample lists about 190,000 clones, 64% occurring once. Sequenced here: CD4+ T cells sorted from blood, sampled at week 4, from a patient treated with tofacitinib. The receptors were sampled from a human donor with alopecia areata.

The chain couples TRBV2 to TRBJ2-3, with D possibly matching TRBD2 (7 bases). This CDR3 has 16 residues. Germline V CDR1 and CDR2: SNHLY, FYNNEI. Trimming removed 6 bases at V and 3 bases at J, with 19 bases between. CDR3: CASRPTPGGVTDTQYF. The CDR3, as DNA: TGTGCCAGCAGACCTACGCCGGGGGGCGTAACAGATACGCAGTATTTT.

The V and J genes are TRBV29-1 and TRBJ2-1; 14 nucleotides agree with TRBD2. Trimming cost V 6 bases and J 10 bases; bases outside gene matches: 17. This CDR3 is built from 17 residues. The germline CDR1 and CDR2 sequences are SQVTM and ANQGSEA. CDR3 in amino acids: CSVRGLAGVRRTMEQFF. The CDR3 DNA sequence: TGCAGCGTCCGGGGACTAGCGGGGGTGCGGCGTACAATGGAGCAGTTCTTC.

V and J are TRBV7-9 and TRBJ2-5, with 13 bases lining up with TRBD2. Germline CDR1 reads SEHNR; CDR2 reads FQNEAQ (reference sequence). This CDR3 comprises 16 residues. V lost 8 bases to trimming and J lost 5 bases; unmatched junction nucleotides: 11. The CDR3 loop reads CASGNAGTSGEETQYF. The CDR3 DNA reads TGTGCCAGCGGTAACGCCGGGACTAGCGGGGAGGAGACCCAGTACTTC. The full variable domain, with the rest looked up from reference TRBV7-9 and TRBJ2-5, is DTGVSQNPRHKITKRGQNVTFRCDPISEHNRLYWYRQTLGQGPEFLTYFQNEAQLEKSRLLSDRFSAERPKGSFSTLEIQRTEQGDSAMYLCASGNAGTSGEETQYFGPGTRLLVL.